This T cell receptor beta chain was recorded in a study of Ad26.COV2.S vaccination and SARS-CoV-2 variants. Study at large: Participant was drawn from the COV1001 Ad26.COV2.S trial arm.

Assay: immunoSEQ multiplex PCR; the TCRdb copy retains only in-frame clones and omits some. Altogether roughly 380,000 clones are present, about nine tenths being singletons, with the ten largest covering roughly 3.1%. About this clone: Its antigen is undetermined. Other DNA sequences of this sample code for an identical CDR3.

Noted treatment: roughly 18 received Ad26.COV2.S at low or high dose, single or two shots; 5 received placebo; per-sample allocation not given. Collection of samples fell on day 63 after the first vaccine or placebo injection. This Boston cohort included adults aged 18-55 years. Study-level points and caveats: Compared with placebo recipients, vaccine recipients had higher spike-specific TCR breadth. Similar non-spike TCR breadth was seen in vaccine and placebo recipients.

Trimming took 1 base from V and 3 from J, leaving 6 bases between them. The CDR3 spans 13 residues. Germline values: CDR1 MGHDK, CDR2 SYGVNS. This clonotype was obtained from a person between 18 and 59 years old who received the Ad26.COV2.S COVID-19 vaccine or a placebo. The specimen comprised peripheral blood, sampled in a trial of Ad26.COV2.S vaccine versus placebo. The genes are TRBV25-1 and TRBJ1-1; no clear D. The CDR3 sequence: CASSELQDTEAFF. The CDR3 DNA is TGTGCCAGCAGTGAATTGCAGGACACTGAAGCTTTCTTT.